This TCR beta chain was found in a study of T cell clones after liver transplantation. Study results and caveats: These preliminary findings come from unstandardized post-transplant sampling times. Rather than being deleted, graft donor-reactive T cells may have moved into the graft.

Here immunoSEQ multiplex PCR was the method, and the copy in TCRdb shows in-frame clones only, minus some. The sample consists of 4,500 to 6,000 clones, about 31% of them appearing once. Sequencing of dividing CFSE-low cells from the MLR defined alloreactive TCRbeta sequences. Germline V gene lookup returns CDR1 MNHNY and CDR2 SVGAGI (reference sequence). The CDR3 has 15 amino acids. V dropped 2 bases and J dropped 4; count of bases not matched to a gene: 3. In the case of this clone: What it binds is not known.

The chain recombines TRBV6-6 with TRBJ2-5, with TRBD1 matching over 11 bases. Sample: CD4+ T cells from cultured PBMCs. The sequence was collected from a human patient who received a liver transplant. Some T cells could come from the graft donor. Here the CDR3 reads CASSYKGQGVETQYF. The CDR3 region has the DNA TGTGCCAGCAGTTACAAGGGACAGGGGGTAGAGACCCAGTACTTC.